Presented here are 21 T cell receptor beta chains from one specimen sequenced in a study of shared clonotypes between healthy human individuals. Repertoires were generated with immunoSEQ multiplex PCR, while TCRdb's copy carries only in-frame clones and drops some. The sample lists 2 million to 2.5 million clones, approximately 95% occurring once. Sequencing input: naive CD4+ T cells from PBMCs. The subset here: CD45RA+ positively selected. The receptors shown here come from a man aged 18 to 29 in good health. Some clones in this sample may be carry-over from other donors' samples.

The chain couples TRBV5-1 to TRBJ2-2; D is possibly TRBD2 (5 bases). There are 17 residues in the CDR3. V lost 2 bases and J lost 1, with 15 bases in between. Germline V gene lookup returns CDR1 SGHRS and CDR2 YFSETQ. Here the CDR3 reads CASSFHFAGQNTGELFF. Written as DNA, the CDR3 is TGCGCCAGCAGCTTTCATTTTGCGGGCCAGAACACCGGGGAGCTGTTTTTT.

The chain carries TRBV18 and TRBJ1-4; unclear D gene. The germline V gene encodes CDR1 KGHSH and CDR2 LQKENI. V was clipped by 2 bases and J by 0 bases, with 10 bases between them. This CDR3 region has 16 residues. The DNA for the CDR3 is TGTGCCAGCTCACCATACGTACCCGCAACTAATGAAAAACTGTTTTTT. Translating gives CASSPYVPATNEKLFF.

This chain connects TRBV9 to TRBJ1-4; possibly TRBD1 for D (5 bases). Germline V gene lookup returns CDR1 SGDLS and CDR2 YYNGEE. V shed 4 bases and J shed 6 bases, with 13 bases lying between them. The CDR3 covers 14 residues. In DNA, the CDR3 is TGTGCCAGCAGCATCACAGGTCTGGATGAAAAACTGTTTTTT. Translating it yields CASSITGLDEKLFF.

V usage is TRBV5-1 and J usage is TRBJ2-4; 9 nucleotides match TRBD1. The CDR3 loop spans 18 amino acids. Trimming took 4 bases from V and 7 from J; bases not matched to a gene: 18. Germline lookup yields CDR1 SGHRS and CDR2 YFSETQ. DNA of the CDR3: TGCGCCAGCAGCGAGACGGGACAGGGTATGTTGTCGGTTAACATTCAGTACTTC. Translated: CASSETGQGMLSVNIQYF.

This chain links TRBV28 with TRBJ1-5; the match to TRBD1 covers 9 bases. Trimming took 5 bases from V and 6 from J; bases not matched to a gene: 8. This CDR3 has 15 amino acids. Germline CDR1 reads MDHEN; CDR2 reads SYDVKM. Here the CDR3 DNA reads TGTGCCAGCAGTCCCGGACAGGGGTTAAGTCAGCCCCAGCATTTT. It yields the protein CASSPGQGLSQPQHF.

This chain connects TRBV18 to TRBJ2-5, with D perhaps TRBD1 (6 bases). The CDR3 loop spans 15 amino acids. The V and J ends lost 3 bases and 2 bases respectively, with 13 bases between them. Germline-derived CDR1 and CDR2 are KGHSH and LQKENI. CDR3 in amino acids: CASSPLGHQQETQYF. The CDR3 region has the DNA TGTGCCAGCTCACCCTTGGGACACCAACAAGAGACCCAGTACTTC.

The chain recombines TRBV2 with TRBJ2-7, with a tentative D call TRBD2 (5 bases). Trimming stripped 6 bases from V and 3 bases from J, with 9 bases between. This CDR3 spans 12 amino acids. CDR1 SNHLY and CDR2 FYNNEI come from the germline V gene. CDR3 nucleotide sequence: TGTGCCAGCAGGGCGGAGGTCTACGAGCAGTACTTC. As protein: CASRAEVYEQYF.

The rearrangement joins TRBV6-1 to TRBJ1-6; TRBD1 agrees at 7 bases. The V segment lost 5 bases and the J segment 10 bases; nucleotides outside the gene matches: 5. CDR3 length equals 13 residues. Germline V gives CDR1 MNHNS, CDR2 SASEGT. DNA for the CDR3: TGTGCCAGCAGTCGAGACAGGGAATCACCCCTCCACTTT. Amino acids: CASSRDRESPLHF.

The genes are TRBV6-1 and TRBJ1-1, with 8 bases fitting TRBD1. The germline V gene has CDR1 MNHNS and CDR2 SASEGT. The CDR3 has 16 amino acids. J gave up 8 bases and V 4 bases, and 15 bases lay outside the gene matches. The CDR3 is CASSGIRGPYLLEAFF. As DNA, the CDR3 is TGTGCCAGCAGTGGAATCAGGGGGCCGTACTTACTCGAAGCTTTCTTT.

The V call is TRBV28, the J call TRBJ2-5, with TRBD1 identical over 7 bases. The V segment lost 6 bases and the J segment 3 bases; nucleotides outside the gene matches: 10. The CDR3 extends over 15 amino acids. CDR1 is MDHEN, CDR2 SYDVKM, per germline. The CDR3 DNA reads TGTGCCAGCAGGGGGACAGCTAAGACCGAAGAGACCCAGTACTTC. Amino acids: CASRGTAKTEETQYF. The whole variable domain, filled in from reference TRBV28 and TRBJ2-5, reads DVKVTQSSRYLVKRTGEKVFLECVQDMDHENMFWYRQDPGLGLRLIYFSYDVKMKEKGDIPEGYSVSREKKERFSLILESASTNQTSMYLCASRGTAKTEETQYFGPGTRLLVL.

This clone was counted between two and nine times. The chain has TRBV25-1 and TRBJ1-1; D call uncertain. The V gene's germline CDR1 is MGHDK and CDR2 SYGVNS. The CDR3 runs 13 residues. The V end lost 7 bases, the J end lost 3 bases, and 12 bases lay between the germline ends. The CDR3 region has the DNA TGTGCCAGCACTCGGGGTGACGACACTGAAGCTTTCTTT. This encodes CASTRGDDTEAFF.

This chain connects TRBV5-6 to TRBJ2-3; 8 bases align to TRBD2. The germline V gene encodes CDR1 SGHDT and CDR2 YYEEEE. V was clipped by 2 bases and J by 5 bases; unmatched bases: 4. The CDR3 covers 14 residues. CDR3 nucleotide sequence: TGTGCCAGCAGCTTAGGGGCGGGAGGAGATACGCAGTATTTT. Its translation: CASSLGAGGDTQYF.

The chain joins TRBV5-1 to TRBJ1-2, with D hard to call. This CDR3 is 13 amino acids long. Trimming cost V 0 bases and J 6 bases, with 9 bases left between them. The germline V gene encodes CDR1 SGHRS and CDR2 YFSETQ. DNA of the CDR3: TGCGCCAGCAGCTTGGGCCCCTATGATGGCTACACCTTC. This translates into CASSLGPYDGYTF.

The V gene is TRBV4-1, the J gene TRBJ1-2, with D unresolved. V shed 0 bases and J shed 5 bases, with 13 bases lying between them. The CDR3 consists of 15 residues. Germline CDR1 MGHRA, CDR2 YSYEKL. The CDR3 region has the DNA TGCGCCAGCAGCCAAGAAGGCGACCCTGGGTATGGCTACACCTTC. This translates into CASSQEGDPGYGYTF.

The DNA of the CDR3 is TGTGCCAGTACCCCTAGCGGAGGACAAGAGACCCAGTACTTC. It translates to CASTPSGGQETQYF. J is TRBJ2-5 and V is TRBV19; 7 nucleotides align to TRBD2. The V segment lost 7 bases and the J segment 2 bases; nucleotides outside the gene matches: 7. This CDR3 has 14 amino acids. CDR1 and CDR2 (germline): LNHDA, SQIVND (reference sequence).

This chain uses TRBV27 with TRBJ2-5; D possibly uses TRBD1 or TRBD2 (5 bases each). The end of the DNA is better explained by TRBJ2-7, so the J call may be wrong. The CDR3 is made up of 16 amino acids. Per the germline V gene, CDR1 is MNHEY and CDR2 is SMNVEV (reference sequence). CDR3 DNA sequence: TGTGCCAGCAGTTTATCAACCCCCAGGGACGCTTACGAGCAGTACTTC. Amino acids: CASSLSTPRDAYEQYF.

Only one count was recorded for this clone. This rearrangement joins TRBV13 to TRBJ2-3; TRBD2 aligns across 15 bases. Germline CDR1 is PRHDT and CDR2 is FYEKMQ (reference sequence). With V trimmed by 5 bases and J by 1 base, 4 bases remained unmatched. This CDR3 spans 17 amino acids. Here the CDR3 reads CASSLGLAGGGTDTQYF. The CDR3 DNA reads TGTGCCAGCAGCCTGGGACTAGCGGGAGGAGGCACAGATACGCAGTATTTT.

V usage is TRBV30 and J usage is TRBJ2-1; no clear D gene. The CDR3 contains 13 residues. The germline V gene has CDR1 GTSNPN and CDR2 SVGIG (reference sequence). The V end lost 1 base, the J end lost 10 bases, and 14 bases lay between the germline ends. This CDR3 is CAWSATSLTEQFF. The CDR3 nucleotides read TGTGCCTGGAGTGCCACCTCGTTAACCGAGCAGTTCTTC.

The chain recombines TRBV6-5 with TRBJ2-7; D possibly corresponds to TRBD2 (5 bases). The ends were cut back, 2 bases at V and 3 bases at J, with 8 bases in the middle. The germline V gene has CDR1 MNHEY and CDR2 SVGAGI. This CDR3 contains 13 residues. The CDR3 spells CASSYRRGYEQYF. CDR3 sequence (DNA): TGTGCCAGCAGTTACCGACGGGGCTACGAGCAGTACTTC.

CDR3 in DNA: TGTGCCAGCAGCCAGACAGGGAGAAGCAATCAGCCCCAGCATTTT. This codes for CASSQTGRSNQPQHF. This rearrangement joins TRBV7-3 to TRBJ1-5; 7 bases fit TRBD1. V was pared by 5 bases and J by 1 base, with 5 bases of the junction left unmatched. From germline, CDR1 is SGHTA and CDR2 FQGTGA. This CDR3 spans 15 amino acids.

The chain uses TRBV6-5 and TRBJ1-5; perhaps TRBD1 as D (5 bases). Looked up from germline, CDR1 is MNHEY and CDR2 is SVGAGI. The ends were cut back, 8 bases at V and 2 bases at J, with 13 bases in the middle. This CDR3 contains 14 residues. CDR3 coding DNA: TGTGCCAGCGCGGATAGAGGGGGCAATCAGCCCCAGCATTTT. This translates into CASADRGGNQPQHF.